Below, one TCR beta chain is given with its context. Its antigen remains unidentified. The entry originates in a study of cytomegalovirus exposure and HLA in healthy donors. Study at large: Prior work identified around 120 million unique TCR beta sequences in roughly 180 million T cells.

The primer mix had 60 Vbeta and 13 Jbeta primers. Assay: immunoSEQ multiplex PCR; the TCRdb copy retains only in-frame clones and omits some. The repertoire holds 90,000 to 130,000 clones, around 61% seen once, with about 2.2% in the top ten. CDR3 length: 17 amino acids. Trimming took off 3 bases at V and 0 bases at J, with 14 bases between the two ends. The germline CDR1 and CDR2 sequences are SNHLY and FYNNEI. Findings and caveats of the study: Analyses of presence and absence presupposed an approximately uniform sequencing depth across donors.

The V gene is TRBV2, the J gene TRBJ2-2; D possibly corresponds to TRBD1 (7 bases). The clonotype was recovered from a woman aged 30 to 39 in good health and CMV-seronegative. Sequencing used PBMCs. CDR3 coding DNA: TGTGCCAGCAGTGACCCTGCGGGACAGACGAACACCGGGGAGCTGTTTTTT. Residues: CASSDPAGQTNTGELFF.